A selection of T cell receptor beta chains follows, all from one sample in a study of blood T cell repertoires in COVID-19. Clones were read by immunoSEQ multiplex PCR, and TCRdb kept only the in-frame ones, dropping some. Of roughly 160,000 clones in the sample, 70% to 90% are singletons; the top ten hold 0.99%. Sequences were obtained from peripheral blood. The receptor set was obtained from a man between 18 and 35 years old with acute or convalescent COVID-19. CDR3s include the opening cysteine and the closing phenylalanine or tryptophan.

TRBV6-2/TRBV6-3	TRBJ2-6	CASSQQGSGANVLTF
TRBV4-1	TRBJ2-7	CASSQQRGPTYEQYF
TRBV4-1	TRBJ2-1	CASSHDRGSYNEQFF
TRBV7-9	TRBJ1-1	CASFDPGLWGKYTEAFF
TRBV11-2	TRBJ1-2	CASSLISQNYGYTF
TRBV18	TRBJ2-1	CASSRLTGGNNEQFF
TRBV5-6	TRBJ2-3	CASSGLQGNTQYF
TRBV18	TRBJ2-1	CASSPDNEQFF
TRBV7-3	TRBJ1-1	CASSLTFGNTEAFF
TRBV27	TRBJ2-1	CASRRERGPNEQFF
TRBV5-3	TRBJ1-2	CARSSNGTGENYGYTF
TRBV2	TRBJ2-2	CASSVKGRTGELFF
TRBV10-3	TRBJ2-1	CAISVGGGAIEQFF
TRBV7-2	TRBJ1-2	CASSLTGLDNYGYTF
TRBV7-9	TRBJ1-1	CASSTAGRDTEAFF
TRBV7-9	TRBJ2-1	CASSLALGAGNEQFF
TRBV10-3	TRBJ2-5	CAISESHGETQYF
TRBV2	TRBJ1-1	CASGGAFF
TRBV12-3/TRBV12-4	TRBJ2-1	CASSSTHNEQFF
TRBV4-2	TRBJ1-1	CASSHDRSEAFF
TRBV30	TRBJ2-7	CAWSVLGGGNSYEQYF
TRBV23-1	TRBJ1-1	CASSQLEHGRGLNTEAFF
TRBV9	TRBJ2-7	CASSPRGSDEQYF
TRBV2	TRBJ2-3	CASSPAGAGTDTQYF
TRBV30	TRBJ1-1	CAWSGQGDAVGAFF
TRBV30	TRBJ1-2	CAWIPAGDNYGYTF
TRBV7-9	TRBJ2-1	CASSVLGVRDNEQFF
TRBV24-1	TRBJ1-1	CATVGVNTEAFF
TRBV5-8	TRBJ1-5	CASSSSPGAWDQPQHF
TRBV11-2	TRBJ2-5	CASSPSAWETQYF
TRBV24-1	TRBJ1-4	CATTRLGREYEKLFF
TRBV6-5	TRBJ2-1	CASSYSNRVRGEQFF
TRBV28	TRBJ1-3	CASSPLGLTSSGNTIYF
TRBV14	TRBJ1-2	CASSQEGSGPGYGYTF
TRBV27	TRBJ2-2	CASATSKEPGGELFF
TRBV6-5	TRBJ1-1	CASSYQASLNTEAFF
TRBV5-8	TRBJ1-1	CASSLYRDMDIEAFF
TRBV20-1	TRBJ2-3	CSASWASTDTQYF
TRBV19	TRBJ1-2	CASSIGGQSNYGYTF